The 20 T cell receptor beta chains given below trace back to one sample, sequenced in a study of glioma-infiltrating T cells after dendritic cell vaccination. Time point given: after dendritic cell vaccination, including at tumor progression/relapse. Method: immunoSEQ multiplex PCR; TCRdb's copy keeps in-frame clones and lacks some. The sample holds 75,000 to 95,000 clones, around 86% seen once. The sample was blood, taken after dendritic cell vaccination. All receptors derive from a human donor with glioblastoma.

V is TRBV30 and J is TRBJ1-1, with a possible D match to TRBD1 (5 bases). The germline gives CDR1 GTSNPN, CDR2 SVGIG (reference sequence). The V end was cut by 4 bases, the J end by 2 bases, with 11 bases between. This CDR3 has 13 amino acids. Here the CDR3 DNA reads TGTGCCTGGACCGGGGGGTTAAACACTGAAGCTTTCTTT. Translating it yields CAWTGGLNTEAFF.

The rearrangement uses TRBV7-2 and TRBJ1-1, with 8 bases matching TRBD1. The J segment lost 4 bases and the V segment lost 3 bases, leaving 4 bases of the junction unmatched. The CDR3 is made up of 14 amino acids. CDR1 is SGHTA and CDR2 is FQGNSA in the germline V gene. The CDR3 spells CASSFNRGTTEAFF. For the CDR3, the DNA is TGTGCCAGCAGCTTCAACAGGGGGACCACTGAAGCTTTCTTT. Drawing the rest from reference TRBV7-2 and TRBJ1-1, the complete variable domain is GAGVSQSPSNKVTEKGKDVELRCDPISGHTALYWYRQSLGQGLEFLIYFQGNSAPDKSGLPSDRFSAERTGGSVSTLTIQRTQQEDSAVYLCASSFNRGTTEAFFGQGTRLTVV.

The chain employs TRBV4-3 and TRBJ2-1, with 8 bases aligning to TRBD2. The CDR3 spans 16 residues. V was pared by 0 bases and J by 10 bases, with 11 bases of the junction left unmatched. The germline CDR1 and CDR2 sequences are LGHNA and YSLEER. For the CDR3, the DNA is TGCGCCAGCAGCCAAGATTGGGCGGGAGGTAGCAAAGAGCAGTTCTTC. This sequence encodes CASSQDWAGGSKEQFF.

The chain employs TRBV7-9 and TRBJ2-6, with D possibly being TRBD2 (5 bases). The CDR3 consists of 17 residues. The V end lost 2 bases, the J end lost 2 bases, and 13 bases lay between the germline ends. CDR1 and CDR2 from the germline V gene are SEHNR and FQNEAQ (reference sequence). The CDR3 is CASSLSGGTAGANVLTF. DNA of the CDR3: TGTGCCAGCAGCTTATCTGGAGGTACGGCTGGGGCCAACGTCCTGACTTTC.

The V gene is TRBV7-2, the J gene TRBJ2-5; TRBD2 is a possible D gene (5 bases). In germline, CDR1 is SGHTA, CDR2 FQGNSA. CDR3 length: 15 amino acids. V was cut by 6 bases and J by 4 bases, with 18 bases left in between. CDR3 sequence (DNA): TGTGCCAGCAGGGGTACTTTTGGTGGGAGAGAGACCCAGTACTTC. Its protein product is CASRGTFGGRETQYF. Drawing the rest from reference TRBV7-2 and TRBJ2-5, the complete variable domain is GAGVSQSPSNKVTEKGKDVELRCDPISGHTALYWYRQSLGQGLEFLIYFQGNSAPDKSGLPSDRFSAERTGGSVSTLTIQRTQQEDSAVYLCASRGTFGGRETQYFGPGTRLLVL.

The chain has TRBV11-3 and TRBJ2-7, with TRBD2 matching over 9 bases. The CDR3 has 15 amino acids. V lost 5 bases and J lost 6; bases outside the gene matches: 11. Per germline, CDR1 SGHNT and CDR2 YENEEA. For the CDR3, the DNA is TGTGCCAGCAGCCCAATGCGGGAGGGTACCAGCGAGCAGTACTTC. Protein sequence: CASSPMREGTSEQYF. The whole variable domain, filled in from reference TRBV11-3 and TRBJ2-7, reads EAGVVQSPRYKIIEKKQPVAFWCNPISGHNTLYWYLQNLGQGPELLIRYENEEAVDDSQLPKDRFSAERLKGVDSTLKIQPAELGDSAVYLCASSPMREGTSEQYFGPGTRLTVT.

CDR3: CASTPTPRIGGNEQFF. The CDR3, as DNA: TGTGCCAGCACCCCAACCCCTAGGATTGGTGGGAATGAGCAGTTCTTC. The gene calls are TRBV21-1 and TRBJ2-1; TRBD2, the table's D call, was not compared with the DNA. TRBV21-1 is reported as a pseudogene. The CDR3 sequence is 16 residues long.

The chain is built from TRBV5-1 and TRBJ1-2; the D gene is possibly TRBD1 (5 bases). Between the trimmed V and J ends, which lost 0 bases and 4 bases, there was a span of 7 bases. The CDR3 is 13 residues long. CDR1 is SGHRS, CDR2 YFSETQ, per germline. In nucleotides, the CDR3 is TGCGCCAGCAGCTTGGAGGGGCCCTATGGCTACACCTTC. Translated: CASSLEGPYGYTF.

V usage is TRBV10-1 and J usage is TRBJ2-5; TRBD2 agrees at 8 bases. The CDR3 consists of 14 residues. J gave up 1 base and V 4 bases, and 2 bases lay outside the gene matches. Germline V CDR1 and CDR2: WNHNN, SYGVQD (reference sequence). The CDR3 reads CASSAGTSQETQYF. DNA for the CDR3: TGCGCCAGCAGTGCTGGGACTAGCCAAGAGACCCAGTACTTC.

V gene TRBV30 combines with J gene TRBJ2-3, with 14 nucleotides matching TRBD2. V lost 0 bases and J lost 5; bases outside the gene matches: 13. The CDR3 is made up of 19 amino acids. The germline gives CDR1 GTSNPN, CDR2 SVGIG (reference sequence). CDR3 loop: CAWSVPAGTSGSREDTQYF. The DNA for the CDR3 is TGTGCCTGGAGTGTACCGGCCGGGACTAGCGGGAGTAGGGAAGATACGCAGTATTTT.

Only one count was recorded for this clone. The chain couples TRBV4-3 to TRBJ1-1; D not certain. Germline V gene sequence: CDR1 LGHNA, CDR2 YSLEER. V lost 0 bases and J 11 bases, leaving 13 bases between the germline ends. CDR3 length equals 13 residues. This CDR3 reads CASSQEVPSVAFF. Written as DNA, the CDR3 is TGCGCCAGCAGCCAAGAGGTGCCCAGCGTGGCTTTCTTT.

The chain has TRBV7-3 and TRBJ2-3; 9 bases fit TRBD2. V trimming: 5 bases; J trimming: 6 bases; junction bases outside the gene matches: 12. There are 16 residues in the CDR3. The germline V gene encodes CDR1 SGHTA and CDR2 FQGTGA. This CDR3 reads CASSARGAGGGDTQYF. The CDR3 coding sequence is TGTGCCAGCAGCGCCCGGGGAGCGGGAGGCGGGGATACGCAGTATTTT.

This rearrangement joins TRBV7-9 to TRBJ2-3, with 10 bases matching TRBD2. Germline values: CDR1 SEHNR, CDR2 FQNEAQ (reference sequence). The V segment lost 0 bases and the J segment 7 bases; nucleotides outside the gene matches: 7. The CDR3 extends over 16 amino acids. CDR3 region: CASSLAAGTSVYTQYF. CDR3 coding DNA: TGTGCCAGCAGCTTAGCGGCCGGGACTAGCGTATATACGCAGTATTTT. The whole variable domain, filled in from reference TRBV7-9 and TRBJ2-3, reads DTGVSQNPRHKITKRGQNVTFRCDPISEHNRLYWYRQTLGQGPEFLTYFQNEAQLEKSRLLSDRFSAERPKGSFSTLEIQRTEQGDSAMYLCASSLAAGTSVYTQYFGPGTRLTVL.

This clone was observed a single time. The chain uses TRBV5-5 and TRBJ2-7; D may be TRBD2 (6 bases). Germline V gene sequence: CDR1 SGHKS, CDR2 YYEKEE (reference sequence). CDR3 length: 16 residues. V was clipped by 5 bases and J by 4 bases, with 22 bases between them. The CDR3 DNA reads TGTGCCAGCAGTCCGACGACGGGAGCCAAATCATACGAGCAGTACTTC. Translated, it gives CASSPTTGAKSYEQYF.

The chain combines TRBV5-1 with TRBJ1-2; D gene ambiguous. This CDR3 is built from 12 residues. Germline-derived CDR1 and CDR2 are SGHRS and YFSETQ. The V end lost 0 bases, the J end lost 8 bases, and 8 bases lay between the germline ends. CDR3 nucleotide sequence: TGCGCCAGCAGCTTGGAGAGTACGGGCTACACCTTC. Protein: CASSLESTGYTF.

V and J are TRBV7-9 and TRBJ2-7; 7 bases fit TRBD2. From germline, CDR1 is SEHNR and CDR2 FQNEAQ (reference sequence). V trimming: 5 bases; J trimming: 6 bases; junction bases outside the gene matches: 10. This CDR3 is built from 14 residues. The CDR3 spells CASSTREVPPEQYF. As DNA, the CDR3 is TGTGCCAGCAGCACACGGGAGGTCCCCCCCGAGCAGTACTTC.

The V gene is TRBV11-1, the J gene TRBJ2-1; D not resolved. CDR1 and CDR2 (germline): SGHAT, FQDESV (reference sequence). The V and J ends lost 1 base and 0 bases respectively, with 13 bases between them. There are 17 residues in the CDR3. CDR3 DNA sequence: TGTGCCAGCAGCTTAGATTGGTCGCTCAGCTCCTACAATGAGCAGTTCTTC. Translation: CASSLDWSLSSYNEQFF.

V gene TRBV7-3 combines with J gene TRBJ2-3; TRBD2 matches 14 bases. Germline V gene lookup returns CDR1 SGHTA and CDR2 FQGTGA. J gave up 6 bases and V 5 bases, and 7 bases lay outside the gene matches. This CDR3 is built from 16 residues. Here the CDR3 reads CASSRGLAGVGDTQYF. The CDR3 DNA is TGTGCCAGCAGCAGGGGACTAGCGGGGGTAGGGGATACGCAGTATTTT. Full variable domain (remainder filled in from reference TRBV7-3 and TRBJ2-3): GAGVSQTPSNKVTEKGKYVELRCDPISGHTALYWYRQSLGQGPEFLIYFQGTGAADDSGLPNDRFFAVRPEGSVSTLKIQRTERGDSAVYLCASSRGLAGVGDTQYFGPGTRLTVL.

This clone was observed a few times. CDR3 coding DNA: TGTGCCAGCAGTCCGGACAGGGGGCGATGGCAGTTCTTC. It codes for CASSPDRGRWQFF. This chain uses TRBV11-2 with TRBJ2-1; 11 nucleotides align to TRBD1. The CDR3 spans 13 residues. Germline CDR1 reads SGHAT; CDR2 reads FQNNGV. V gave up 6 bases and J gave up 12 bases; unmatched junction bases: 7. Using reference TRBV11-2 and TRBJ2-1 for the parts outside the CDR3, the full variable domain is EAGVAQSPRYKIIEKRQSVAFWCNPISGHATLYWYQQILGQGPKLLIQFQNNGVVDDSQLPKDRFSAERLKGVDSTLKIQPAKLEDSAVYLCASSPDRGRWQFFGPGTRLTVL.

V is TRBV6-1 and J is TRBJ2-1, with D possibly being TRBD2 (6 bases). The V and J ends lost 7 bases and 3 bases respectively, with 13 bases between them. Per germline, CDR1 MNHNS and CDR2 SASEGT. The length of the CDR3 is 14 residues. CDR3 DNA sequence: TGTGCCAGCATTCCGACTAGTTTCTACAATGAGCAGTTCTTC. Residues: CASIPTSFYNEQFF.